The sequence of this TCR beta chain was determined in a study of blood T cell repertoires in COVID-19. Turning to the study itself: COVID-19 samples collected from the United States, Italy and Spain covered acute and convalescent phases.

Generated by immunoSEQ multiplex PCR, the TCRdb table keeps only in-frame clones and is missing some. The table lists over 350,000 clones, around nine tenths of them singletons. CDR3 length: 11 amino acids. V was cut by 6 bases and J by 8 bases, with 11 bases left in between. Germline CDR1 reads DFQATT; CDR2 reads SNEGSKA (reference sequence). The chain joins TRBV20-1 to TRBJ2-1; TRBD2 might be the D (6 bases). The specimen was PBMCs or T cells enriched from blood (not recorded which). This sequence was found in a woman aged 25 to 39 with acute COVID-19. As DNA, the CDR3 is TGCAGTGCCCTAGGAGGGGATGAGCAGTTCTTC. It yields the protein CSALGGDEQFF.